Shown below are 28 T cell receptor beta chains from a single sample sequenced in a study of T cells after posttransplantation cyclophosphamide. Treatment was busulfan-fludarabine conditioning, a marrow graft, and cyclophosphamide on days +3 and +4. Assay used: immunoSEQ multiplex PCR; TCRdb lists only in-frame clones, some missing. The sample includes over 10,000 clones, none of them occurring once. The sample here was PBMCs, taken after allogeneic stem cell transplant with posttransplant cyclophosphamide. The source is a female patient aged 40-50 years who received an allogeneic stem cell transplant from an unrelated donor, was CMV-positive, and had acute GVHD only. Some T cells may trace back to the graft donor.

V gene TRBV5-1 combines with J gene TRBJ2-5; D not certain. Trimming removed 2 bases from V and 3 bases from J, with 17 bases in between. Germline loops: CDR1 SGHRS, CDR2 YFSETQ. The CDR3 is made up of 16 amino acids. CDR3 amino acids: CASSFGLGVLEETQYF. CDR3 nucleotides: TGCGCCAGCAGCTTTGGATTGGGCGTCCTTGAAGAGACCCAGTACTTC.

At least ten counts were recorded for this clone. This chain joins TRBV7-9 and TRBJ2-1; 12 bases line up with TRBD2. The J segment lost 8 bases and the V segment lost 4 bases, leaving 12 bases of the junction unmatched. Germline CDR1 reads SEHNR; CDR2 reads FQNEAQ (reference sequence). The CDR3 extends over 17 amino acids. The CDR3 loop is CASSSPTTSGRIHEQFF. CDR3 coding DNA: TGTGCCAGCAGCTCACCCACCACTAGCGGGAGGATCCATGAGCAGTTCTTC. Full variable domain (remainder filled in from reference TRBV7-9 and TRBJ2-1): DTGVSQNPRHKITKRGQNVTFRCDPISEHNRLYWYRQTLGQGPEFLTYFQNEAQLEKSRLLSDRFSAERPKGSFSTLEIQRTEQGDSAMYLCASSSPTTSGRIHEQFFGPGTRLTVL.

This clone has a count of ten or more. This chain uses TRBV18 with TRBJ2-4; D not certain. V was pared by 3 bases and J by 7 bases, with 7 bases between. Germline V gene lookup returns CDR1 KGHSH and CDR2 LQKENI. This CDR3 has 12 residues. DNA for the CDR3: TGTGCCAGCTCACCTGACGGGAACATTCAGTACTTC. It specifies CASSPDGNIQYF.

This clone was recorded many times. The gene calls are TRBV2 and TRBJ2-3; tentatively, D is TRBD2 (6 bases). Trimming cost V 4 bases and J 5 bases, with 16 bases left between them. The CDR3 has 15 residues. Germline V lookup: CDR1 SNHLY, CDR2 FYNNEI. The CDR3 sequence: CASSGRDHQGDTQYF. The CDR3 bases are TGTGCCAGCAGTGGGCGGGACCATCAGGGAGATACGCAGTATTTT.

The V call is TRBV19, the J call TRBJ1-2; D is ambiguous. V was trimmed by 5 bases and J by 5 bases, leaving 6 bases between them. The CDR3 sequence is 11 residues long. Per germline, CDR1 LNHDA and CDR2 SQIVND (reference sequence). In DNA form, the CDR3 reads TGTGCCAGTAGTGGCGGGTATGGCTACACCTTC. It codes for CASSGGYGYTF.

This clone came up a few times. This chain connects TRBV18 to TRBJ2-5, with 10 bases fitting TRBD1. With 4 bases clipped from V and 1 base from J, the junction kept 12 bases outside the gene matches. The CDR3 is 18 amino acids. Germline CDR1 KGHSH, CDR2 LQKENI. Here the CDR3 DNA reads TGTGCCAGCTCACGGTTGACAGGGGGCGCGGGGCTCCAAGAGACCCAGTACTTC. It codes for CASSRLTGGAGLQETQYF. Using reference TRBV18 and TRBJ2-5 for the parts outside the CDR3, the full variable domain is NAGVMQNPRHLVRRRGQEARLRCSPMKGHSHVYWYRQLPEEGLKFMVYLQKENIIDESGMPKERFSAEFPKEGPSILRIQQVVRGDSAAYFCASSRLTGGAGLQETQYFGPGTRLLVL.

The CDR3, as DNA: TGTGCCAGCTCACCCGGACAGGGGGGCTATCAGCCCCAGCATTTT. Translation gives CASSPGQGGYQPQHF. V and J are TRBV18 and TRBJ1-5, with 10 bases matching TRBD1. The CDR3 runs to 15 residues. Looked up from germline, CDR1 is KGHSH and CDR2 is LQKENI. Germline trimming cut 3 bases from V and 5 bases from J; bases unmatched to any gene: 4. Full variable domain (rest looked up from reference TRBV18 and TRBJ1-5): NAGVMQNPRHLVRRRGQEARLRCSPMKGHSHVYWYRQLPEEGLKFMVYLQKENIIDESGMPKERFSAEFPKEGPSILRIQQVVRGDSAAYFCASSPGQGGYQPQHFGDGTRLSIL.

This clone was seen at least ten times. The gene calls are TRBV7-6 and TRBJ2-7; TRBD1 aligns across 10 bases. Germline V gene lookup returns CDR1 SGHVS and CDR2 FNYEAQ. The CDR3 has 17 amino acids. V lost 4 bases to trimming and J lost 6 bases; unmatched junction nucleotides: 15. The CDR3 spells CASSSTGQGSQGAEQYF. The CDR3 nucleotides read TGTGCCAGCAGCTCGACGGGACAGGGGTCCCAAGGAGCCGAGCAGTACTTC.

The table lists this clone with a few counts. The rearrangement uses TRBV2 and TRBJ2-3; 8 positions match TRBD1. Losses at the gene ends were 6 bases for V and 1 base for J; bases not matched to a gene: 12. Germline V gene lookup returns CDR1 SNHLY and CDR2 FYNNEI. This CDR3 is 17 amino acids long. CDR3 protein: CASSGQTGGVGTDTQYF. CDR3 in DNA: TGTGCCAGCAGCGGACAAACAGGGGGTGTTGGCACAGATACGCAGTATTTT.

This clone has a count of ten or more. V is TRBV5-6 and J is TRBJ2-7; D is uncertain. Germline V gene data show CDR1 as SGHDT and CDR2 as YYEEEE. V was clipped by 0 bases and J by 2 bases, with 6 bases between them. This CDR3 is built from 13 residues. CDR3 sequence reads: CASSLGGTYEQYF. CDR3 bases: TGTGCCAGCAGCTTGGGAGGAACCTACGAGCAGTACTTC.

This clone has at least ten counts. This rearrangement joins TRBV4-3 to TRBJ2-2, with D perhaps matching TRBD1 (5 bases). The CDR3 sequence is 13 residues long. V lost 4 bases to trimming and J lost 6 bases, with 9 bases between them. Germline CDR1 and CDR2: LGHNA and YSLEER. In nucleotides, the CDR3 is TGCGCCAGCAGCCTTGACAGAGCCGGGGAGCTGTTTTTT. Translating gives CASSLDRAGELFF.

This clone was seen many times. The chain employs TRBV9 and TRBJ2-7; TRBD2 matches at 7 bases. V gave up 0 bases and J gave up 6 bases; unmatched junction bases: 9. The length of the CDR3 is 15 residues. From germline, CDR1 is SGDLS and CDR2 YYNGEE. CDR3 bases: TGTGCCAGCAGCGTAGGGGGGAGGGCCAGAGGCGAGCAGTACTTC. It specifies CASSVGGRARGEQYF.

This clone was seen only a few times. The chain carries TRBV11-1 and TRBJ1-5; 10 bases map to TRBD1. CDR3 size: 15 residues. Unmatched junction bases numbered 6, after V lost 3 bases and J lost 7 bases. CDR1 SGHAT and CDR2 FQDESV come from the germline V gene (reference sequence). CDR3 sequence reads: CASSLTGGAGQPQHF. CDR3 coding DNA: TGTGCCAGCAGCTTGACAGGGGGCGCGGGGCAGCCCCAGCATTTT.

This clone was seen ten or more times. The chain has TRBV27 and TRBJ2-1; TRBD2 matches at 11 bases. This CDR3 has 16 residues. The trim removed 6 bases at V and 8 bases at J, leaving 12 bases unmatched. In germline, CDR1 is MNHEY, CDR2 SMNVEV (reference sequence). The chain's CDR3 is CASSLLAGVFGDEQFF. The CDR3 nucleotides are TGTGCCAGCAGCCTACTAGCGGGAGTTTTCGGGGATGAGCAGTTCTTC.

In this sample, this clone turned up a few times. V gene TRBV4-1 combines with J gene TRBJ2-5, with D tentatively TRBD2 (6 bases). The better agreement between TRBJ2-7 and the DNA end casts doubt on the J call. Germline lookup yields CDR1 MGHRA and CDR2 YSYEKL. CDR3 length: 14 amino acids. CDR3 amino acids: CASSQEEGSNEQYF. CDR3 in DNA: TGCGCCAGCAGCCAAGAGGAGGGTTCCAACGAGCAGTACTTC.

This clone came up many times. The J gene is TRBJ1-5, the V gene TRBV28; 7 nucleotides match TRBD1. The germline V gene has CDR1 MDHEN and CDR2 SYDVKM. The V gene end was trimmed by 5 bases and the J gene end by 4 bases; junction bases not matched to a gene: 8. This CDR3 has 15 amino acids. As DNA, the CDR3 is TGTGCCAGCAGTCCTATGACAGGGAGAAATCAGCCCCAGCATTTT. This codes for CASSPMTGRNQPQHF.

In this sample, this clone turned up a few times. This chain joins TRBV5-4 and TRBJ1-2; possible D gene TRBD1, 6 bases. Germline V CDR1 and CDR2: SGHNT, YYREEE (reference sequence). V lost 4 bases and J 6 bases, leaving 16 bases between the germline ends. CDR3 length: 14 amino acids. This CDR3 reads CASSGEQGLDGYTF. CDR3 in DNA: TGTGCCAGCAGCGGGGAACAGGGATTAGATGGCTACACCTTC.

This clone was picked up many times. V and J are TRBV6-1 and TRBJ1-5; possibly TRBD1 for D (5 bases). The CDR3 has 17 residues. The germline V gene has CDR1 MNHNS and CDR2 SASEGT. Trimming cost V 3 bases and J 0 bases, with 15 bases left between them. CDR3: CASSDGGGDYSNQPQHF. CDR3 bases: TGTGCCAGCAGTGACGGCGGCGGGGACTATAGCAATCAGCCCCAGCATTTT.

This clone was counted ten times or more. The chain employs TRBV4-3 and TRBJ2-2, with D unclear. The CDR3 is 14 amino acids. The V and J ends lost 0 bases and 2 bases respectively, with 4 bases between them. Germline CDR1 is LGHNA and CDR2 is YSLEER. The CDR3 is CASSQDSNTGELFF. In DNA, the CDR3 is TGCGCCAGCAGCCAAGACTCCAACACCGGGGAGCTGTTTTTT.

This clone was counted only a few times. The rearrangement uses TRBV29-1 and TRBJ1-2, with TRBD1 matching 8 bases. The trim removed 2 bases at V and 6 bases at J, leaving 14 bases unmatched. The length of the CDR3 is 16 residues. The germline V gene has CDR1 SQVTM and CDR2 ANQGSEA. The CDR3 loop reads CSVESVFEGQGNGYTF. For the CDR3, the DNA is TGCAGCGTTGAATCAGTCTTTGAAGGACAGGGCAATGGCTACACCTTC.

This clone has at least ten counts. V usage is TRBV19 and J usage is TRBJ2-2; a possible D gene is TRBD1 (6 bases). V lost 7 bases and J 2 bases, leaving 17 bases between the germline ends. The CDR3 loop spans 16 amino acids. The germline V gene has CDR1 LNHDA and CDR2 SQIVND (reference sequence). The CDR3 region is CASIRGQSLNTGELFF. CDR3 bases: TGTGCCAGTATCCGCGGACAGTCCCTCAACACCGGGGAGCTGTTTTTT.

This clone was observed many times. The chain combines TRBV2 with TRBJ2-2; the D is unclear. Germline loops: CDR1 SNHLY, CDR2 FYNNEI. The CDR3 consists of 13 residues. Trimming pared 4 bases from V and 7 bases from J, leaving 10 bases between. CDR3 in DNA: TGTGCCAGCAGTGGGGCAGGAAACGGGGAGCTGTTTTTT. Its protein product is CASSGAGNGELFF.

Many counts were recorded for this clone. The genes are TRBV7-8 and TRBJ2-7; TRBD1 agrees at 9 bases. Trimming at V came to 5 bases and at J to 3 bases, leaving 5 bases not matched to a gene. This CDR3 region has 14 residues. Germline CDR1 is SGHVS and CDR2 is FQNEAQ. CDR3 bases: TGTGCCAGCAGCGCCCCGGGACAGGGCTACGAGCAGTACTTC. Its translation is CASSAPGQGYEQYF.

The sample holds many counts of this clone. This rearrangement joins TRBV6-5 to TRBJ1-4; D is possibly TRBD1 (5 bases). CDR1 and CDR2 from the germline V gene are MNHEY and SVGAGI. The ends were cut back, 6 bases at V and 4 bases at J, with 12 bases in the middle. The length of the CDR3 is 14 residues. In DNA, the CDR3 is TGTGCCAGCAGCTGGACACGGCTTAATGAAAAACTGTTTTTT. Translating gives CASSWTRLNEKLFF.

The rearrangement joins TRBV19 to TRBJ2-5; 7 bases agree with TRBD1. J was trimmed by 4 bases and V by 6 bases; bases with no gene match: 8. Germline loops: CDR1 LNHDA, CDR2 SQIVND (reference sequence). This CDR3 has 14 residues. The CDR3 reads CASRKTGSGETQYF. The CDR3 DNA is TGTGCCAGTAGGAAGACAGGGTCAGGAGAGACCCAGTACTTC.

In this sample, this clone turned up many times. The rearrangement joins TRBV6-5 to TRBJ2-2; 9 nucleotides agree with TRBD1. The V segment lost 4 bases and the J segment 1 base; nucleotides outside the gene matches: 1. Per germline, CDR1 MNHEY and CDR2 SVGAGI. The CDR3 has 15 residues. In nucleotides, the CDR3 is TGTGCCAGCAGTTGGGGACAGGGGAACACCGGGGAGCTGTTTTTT. Amino acid sequence: CASSWGQGNTGELFF.

This clone has ten or more counts. The gene calls are TRBV15 and TRBJ1-5; D is ambiguous. CDR1 and CDR2 from the germline V gene are LNHNV and YYDKDF (reference sequence). The V end was cut by 0 bases, the J end by 11 bases, with 11 bases between. The CDR3 runs 13 residues. CDR3 sequence: CATSREQLMAQHF. The CDR3 DNA reads TGTGCCACCAGCAGAGAACAGCTCATGGCCCAGCATTTT.

This clone occurred many times. The V gene is TRBV10-2, the J gene TRBJ1-2; tentatively, D is TRBD1 (6 bases). V was trimmed by 6 bases and J by 0 bases, leaving 14 bases between them. Germline V gene lookup returns CDR1 WSHSY and CDR2 SAAADI. CDR3 size: 15 residues. The CDR3 region has the DNA TGCGCCAGCAGCACCCAGACAGGCACTAACTATGGCTACACCTTC. As protein: CASSTQTGTNYGYTF.